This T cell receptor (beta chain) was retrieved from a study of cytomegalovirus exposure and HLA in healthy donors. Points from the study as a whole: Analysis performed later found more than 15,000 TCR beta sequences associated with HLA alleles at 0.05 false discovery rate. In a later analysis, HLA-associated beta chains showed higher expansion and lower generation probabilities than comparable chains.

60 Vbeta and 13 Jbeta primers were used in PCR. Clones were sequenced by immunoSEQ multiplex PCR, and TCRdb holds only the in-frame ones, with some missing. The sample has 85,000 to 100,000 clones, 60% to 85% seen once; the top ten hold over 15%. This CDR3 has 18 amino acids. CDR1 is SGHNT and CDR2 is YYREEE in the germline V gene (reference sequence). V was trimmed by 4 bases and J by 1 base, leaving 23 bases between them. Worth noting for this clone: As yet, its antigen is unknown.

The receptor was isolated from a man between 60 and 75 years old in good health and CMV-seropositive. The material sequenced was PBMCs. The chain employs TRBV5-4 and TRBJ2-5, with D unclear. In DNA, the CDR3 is TGTGCCAGCAGCCCTGACCCCGGGTCCCCGTTAACCCAAGAGACCCAGTACTTC. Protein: CASSPDPGSPLTQETQYF.